This T cell receptor beta chain stems from a study of CD8 T cell repertoires and HIV-1 epitope variants (TCRdb year 2020). Describing the broader study: T cells were stimulated in separate culture wells with each of twenty-five peptides representing autologous and known Gag and Nef epitope variants. Using the EasySep Human T Cell Enrichment Kit, T cells were enriched and then co-cultured with an equal number of autologous T cell-negative cells acting as antigen-presenting cells. Cultures were maintained for nine to eleven days in IMDM with gentamicin, and half-media changes adding IL-2, IL-7 and IL-15 were performed on days 3 and 7. An aliquot of 1M T cells was saved as an uncultured baseline condition, separate from the roughly 80 T cell cultures. A CMV, EBV and flu peptide pool, the Ebola AY9 epitope as negative control, and a no-peptide well were included as control conditions. Running each culture condition in triplicate, except for one peptide done in duplicate, gave a total of about 91 T cell cultures. Three Gag epitope families and Nef HW9 and YT9 were included among the tested epitopes.

The EasySep Human CD8+ T Cell Enrichment Kit was used on day 10 to isolate CD8+ T cells from every culture. Points the paper makes about the study in general: The Nef KF9 family was recognized by five clonotypes and the HW9 family by one, and no responses to the TAALDMSHF plasma variant were observed. The assay could identify only TCR beta chains and pointed to proliferation in response to antigen, not to T cell function or cytokine profile. The study identified about ten antigen-specific TCR beta clonotypes, over 5 of which appeared to be cross-reactive for autologous or known escape epitope variants.

TCR beta CDR3 regions were sequenced at survey depth on the immunoSEQ platform. The QIAamp DNA micro kit was used to extract genomic DNA from every cultured and uncultured CD8+ T cell population. Processing in the source paper ran as follows. Samples with fewer than 5,000 productive reads were excluded, which removed about 6% of the roughly 75 HIV peptide-stimulated cultures. Sequences were trimmed to CDR3 by a MANAFEST web app, and nonproductive sequences, CDR3s under 5 amino acids, and sequences not starting with C or ending with F/W were removed. Clonotypes were classified as antigen-specific only if expansion was observed in at least 2 of 3 replicates versus the no-peptide control at FDR 0.01, only within one epitope family. A specific clonotype also had to show a frequency at least fivefold higher than in wells stimulated with peptides from other epitope families. Here the immuneACCESS table is served through TCRdb, limited to in-frame sequences with V and J called. Missing clones are a known gap in these copies; in checked studies unresolved V genes cover under half, and the rest lacks a known reason. Clone size and V and J calls were adopted from that table, with D and trimming inferred from the DNA. The sample includes roughly 4,600 clones, with under 75% observed a single time. The top ten clones comprise around 38% of the sample.

This clone occurred a few times. Its antigen remains unidentified. Base qualities are missing; no much larger clone stands one base away. The CDR3 holds 14 amino acids from the cysteine to the phenylalanine. This entry keeps only the CDR3 DNA: 42 bases, framed from base 1. Trimming takes 6 bases off V and 0 bases off J; junction bases not matched to a gene: 3. CDR1 is given as MNHEY and CDR2 as SVGAGI, both from the germline V gene. The sequence was obtained from a male donor with HIV. The chain is assembled from TRBV6-5 and TRBJ2-7; 9 of the junction bases match TRBD1. The sample consisted of cultured CD8+ T cells derived from PBMCs. The DNA reads as follows: TGTGCCAGCAGACAGGGGGCTTCCTCCTACGAGCAGTACTTC. It encodes CASRQGASSYEQYF.